Listed below are T cell receptor beta chains from one sample, sequenced in a study of T cell responses to AZD1222 COVID-19 vaccine. Sequenced by immunoSEQ multiplex PCR; TCRdb stores in-frame clones only, minus some. The sample lists roughly 180,000 clones; 91% were seen once. The sample consisted of peripheral blood, taken on day 0 of AZD1222 vaccination. The receptors stem from an adult in good health. CDR3s include the opening cysteine and the closing phenylalanine or tryptophan. The order of the fields is clone size, J gene, V gene, D gene, CDR3 length, CDR3 protein, CDR3 DNA. The D gene is left open where the match is weak. Rows give clone size only sometimes, using once, few, many, or a class for an expanded clone.

-	TRBJ1-1	TRBV23-1	-	17	CASSQSLGGVKKTEAFF	TGCGCCAGCAGTCAATCCTTGGGAGGGGTCAAAAAAACTGAAGCTTTCTTT
-	TRBJ2-1	TRBV7-2	TRBD2	11	CASSPAGEQFF	TGTGCCAGCAGCCCAGCGGGGGAGCAGTTCTTC
-	TRBJ1-5	TRBV3-1/TRBV3-2	-	16	CASSQEGLGGNQPQHF	TGTGCCAGCAGCCAAGAGGGGCTGGGAGGCAATCAGCCCCAGCATTTT
few	TRBJ2-7	TRBV2	-	13	CASSVGFRDEQYF	TGTGCCAGCAGTGTTGGTTTCAGGGACGAGCAGTACTTC
-	TRBJ1-1	TRBV30	-	10	CAWTATEAFF	TGTGCCTGGACTGCCACTGAAGCTTTCTTT
few	TRBJ1-1	TRBV28	TRBD1	15	CASSPRTGWNTEAFF	TGTGCCAGCAGCCCTAGGACAGGGTGGAACACTGAAGCTTTCTTT
-	TRBJ1-1	TRBV19	TRBD1	14	CASSVDRVSTEAFF	TGTGCCAGTAGTGTCGACAGGGTGAGCACTGAAGCTTTCTTT
-	TRBJ2-3	TRBV5-4	-	15	CASSREPASTDTQYF	TGTGCCAGCAGCCGGGAACCAGCTAGCACAGATACGCAGTATTTT
-	TRBJ2-1	TRBV9	-	15	CASSVGAVSYNEQFF	TGTGCCAGCAGCGTAGGGGCAGTTTCCTACAATGAGCAGTTCTTC
once	TRBJ1-5	TRBV15	TRBD1	15	CATSNGQGGNQPQHF	TGTGCCACCAGCAATGGACAGGGGGGCAATCAGCCCCAGCATTTT
-	TRBJ2-1	TRBV9	TRBD1	16	CASSAQTGTGNNEQFF	TGTGCCAGCAGCGCGCAGACCGGGACAGGGAACAATGAGCAGTTCTTC
-	TRBJ1-2	TRBV9	-	14	CASSPLGGGGGYTF	TGTGCCAGCAGTCCCCTGGGGGGGGGCGGTGGCTACACCTTC
-	TRBJ2-2	TRBV10-1	-	13	CASTRGGTGELFF	TGCGCCAGCACCAGGGGGGGAACCGGGGAGCTGTTTTTT
-	TRBJ2-1	TRBV6-2/TRBV6-3	TRBD2	16	CASSYGSSGGNNEQFF	TGTGCCAGCAGTTACGGGTCTAGCGGGGGTAACAATGAGCAGTTCTTC
-	TRBJ1-3	TRBV28	TRBD1	16	CASSLLTGGEGNTIYF	TGTGCCAGCAGCCTACTAACAGGGGGAGAAGGAAACACCATATATTTT
-	TRBJ2-7	TRBV15	-	14	CATSRDRLSYEQYF	TGTGCCACCAGCAGAGACAGGCTATCCTACGAGCAGTACTTC
-	TRBJ2-2	TRBV7-2	-	14	CASSFLKGAGELFF	TGTGCCAGCAGCTTCCTAAAAGGGGCCGGGGAGCTGTTTTTT
-	TRBJ2-1	TRBV5-4	TRBD2	16	CASSLAPRGANNEQFF	TGTGCCAGCAGCTTGGCACCGCGGGGGGCCAACAATGAGCAGTTCTTC
-	TRBJ1-5	TRBV7-2	TRBD1	18	CASSPLAQGATRNQPQHF	TGTGCCAGCAGCCCGTTGGCGCAGGGGGCTACCCGCAATCAGCCCCAGCATTTT
-	TRBJ1-4	TRBV2	-	14	CASSQGSTNEKLFF	TGTGCCAGCTCTCAGGGATCAACTAATGAAAAACTGTTTTTT
-	TRBJ1-5	TRBV7-2	-	16	CASKAEGGRRYQPQHF	TGTGCCAGCAAAGCCGAGGGGGGAAGGCGATATCAGCCCCAGCATTTT
once	TRBJ1-2	TRBV27	-	16	CASSLGSGVFNYGYTF	TGTGCCAGCAGCCTCGGCTCGGGGGTCTTTAACTATGGCTACACCTTC
-	TRBJ1-1	TRBV4-1	-	17	CASSHQFLGASNTEAFF	TGCGCCAGCAGCCATCAATTTTTAGGGGCCTCGAACACTGAAGCTTTCTTT
-	TRBJ1-2	TRBV24-1	TRBD1	15	CATSDGQGSNYGYTF	TGTGCCACCAGTGACGGACAGGGTTCTAACTATGGCTACACCTTC
-	TRBJ1-1	TRBV7-3	-	13	CASSLNRWTEAFF	TGTGCCAGCAGCTTAAACAGGTGGACTGAAGCTTTCTTT
-	TRBJ1-1	TRBV6-2/TRBV6-3	-	12	CASSPRDTEAFF	TGTGCCAGCAGTCCCCGAGACACTGAAGCTTTCTTT
-	TRBJ1-1	TRBV6-4	TRBD1	13	CASRRDRGTEAFF	TGTGCCAGCAGACGGGACAGGGGGACTGAAGCTTTCTTT
-	TRBJ2-5	TRBV30	-	16	CAWSSINRGGRETQYF	TGTGCCTGGAGTTCTATCAACAGGGGAGGGCGAGAGACCCAGTACTTC
-	TRBJ1-1	TRBV9	-	12	CASSVAPDQAFF	TGTGCCAGCAGCGTAGCCCCCGACCAGGCTTTCTTT
-	TRBJ2-3	TRBV6-2/TRBV6-3	TRBD1	18	CASSYSTGQGFGADTQYF	TGTGCCAGCAGTTACTCGACTGGACAGGGTTTCGGTGCAGATACGCAGTATTTT
-	TRBJ2-1	TRBV9	TRBD2	18	CASSTTGKASGRYDEQFF	TGTGCCAGCAGCACGACAGGGAAAGCTAGCGGGAGATACGATGAGCAGTTCTTC
once	TRBJ1-1	TRBV13	-	13	CASSLRGDTEAFF	TGTGCCAGCAGCTTACGCGGGGACACTGAAGCTTTCTTT
once	TRBJ2-1	TRBV19	TRBD1	18	CASSETIGPGGFNNEQFF	TGTGCCAGTAGCGAAACTATAGGGCCAGGGGGCTTCAACAATGAGCAGTTCTTC
once	TRBJ1-1	TRBV6-2/TRBV6-3	-	14	CASSYHEQNAEAFF	TGTGCCAGCAGTTATCACGAGCAGAACGCTGAAGCTTTCTTT
-	TRBJ2-3	TRBV5-1	-	13	CASSLNQGFGVDF	TGCGCCAGCAGCTTGAATCAGGGTTTCGGGGTTGATTTT
-	TRBJ1-3	TRBV5-6	-	18	CASSSRGRQVTSGNTIYF	TGTGCCAGCAGCTCCCGTGGAAGACAGGTTACCTCTGGAAACACCATATATTTT
-	TRBJ1-3	TRBV28	-	14	CASSLQGFGNTIYF	TGTGCCAGCAGTCTACAGGGATTTGGAAACACCATATATTTT
-	TRBJ2-5	TRBV30	-	16	CAWTPWGARSFETQYF	TGTGCCTGGACCCCATGGGGGGCGCGGTCTTTTGAGACCCAGTACTTC
-	TRBJ1-1	TRBV19	-	13	CASMKGGGTEAFF	TGTGCCAGTATGAAGGGGGGAGGGACTGAAGCTTTCTTT
-	TRBJ2-1	TRBV3-1/TRBV3-2	TRBD2	16	CASSPSGLAGRNEQFF	TGTGCCAGCAGCCCTTCAGGACTAGCCGGCCGAAATGAGCAGTTCTTC
-	TRBJ2-3	TRBV30	-	14	CAWGRTASTDTQYF	TGTGCCTGGGGACGGACAGCGAGCACAGATACGCAGTATTTT
-	TRBJ1-5	TRBV30	-	15	CAWSADQQFNQPQHF	TGTGCCTGGAGTGCTGACCAACAGTTCAATCAGCCCCAGCATTTT
-	TRBJ1-3	TRBV6-5	-	13	CASNAGAGNTIYF	TGTGCCAGCAACGCAGGGGCTGGAAACACCATATATTTT
-	TRBJ1-6	TRBV27	-	15	CASSHTPTSHSPLHF	TGTGCCAGCAGTCACACTCCCACATCCCATTCACCCCTCCACTTT
-	TRBJ2-7	TRBV28	-	17	CASSHDFGKRITYEQYF	TGTGCCAGCAGTCATGACTTCGGGAAAAGAATTACCTACGAGCAGTACTTC
few	TRBJ1-1	TRBV7-2	-	14	CASSSRGGNTEAFF	TGTGCCAGCAGCAGCCGCGGGGGGAACACTGAAGCTTTCTTT
-	TRBJ2-1	TRBV4-3	TRBD2	15	CASSFSGGALGEQFF	TGCGCCAGCAGCTTTAGCGGGGGGGCCTTAGGTGAGCAGTTCTTC
-	TRBJ2-6	TRBV28	TRBD2	20	CASSLRLAGEQISGANVLTF	TGTGCCAGCAGTTTAAGGCTAGCGGGAGAACAGATCTCTGGGGCCAACGTCCTGACTTTC